Below are 18 T cell receptor beta chains sequenced from a single sample in a study of siplizumab effects on memory and regulatory T cells (dated by TCRdb to about 2019). Libraries were prepared through the immunoSEQ multiplex PCR assay. Held by TCRdb, this immuneACCESS table contains in-frame sequences only and omits some clones. Under half of the omission traces to an unresolved V gene where checked; the cause of the rest is unknown. The sample table contains 100,000 or so clones; only one count was recorded for around nine tenths of them. The ten largest make up 0.9% to 1.4% of the sample. The sample taken for sequencing was CD4+ T cells sorted from blood. The receptors originated from a human donor in good health.

The rearrangement joins TRBV7-2 to TRBJ1-2; D is possibly TRBD1 (5 bases). V was trimmed by 5 bases and J by 0 bases, leaving 10 bases between them. The CDR3 loop spans 14 amino acids. The V gene's germline CDR1 is SGHTA and CDR2 FQGNSA. The chain's CDR3 is CASSGPGANYGYTF. For the CDR3, the DNA is TGTGCCAGCAGCGGACCGGGGGCTAACTATGGCTACACCTTC.

The V gene is TRBV15, the J gene TRBJ2-3; 9 positions match TRBD2. Germline CDR1 reads LNHNV; CDR2 reads YYDKDF (reference sequence). The CDR3 has 15 amino acids. Trimming at V came to 3 bases and at J to 2 bases, leaving 3 bases not matched to a gene. The CDR3 DNA follows: TGTGCCACCAGCAGGCGACTAGCGGACACAGATACGCAGTATTTT. Protein product: CATSRRLADTDTQYF.

This chain uses TRBV20-1 with TRBJ1-1; D not certain. With 5 bases removed from V and 9 bases from J, the gap between germline ends came to 13 bases. CDR3 length equals 11 residues. Germline-derived CDR1 and CDR2 are DFQATT and SNEGSKA (reference sequence). The CDR3, as DNA: TGCAGTGCTGGAGCATCCTCGCAAGCTTTCTTT. Amino acid sequence: CSAGASSQAFF.

CDR3 nucleotides: TGTGCCAGCAGCCCCCCAGGACAGGGGCACGAGCAGTACTTC. The encoded protein is CASSPPGQGHEQYF. The chain joins TRBV7-2 to TRBJ2-7; 9 nucleotides align to TRBD1. V lost 5 bases to trimming and J lost 5 bases; unmatched junction nucleotides: 7. The CDR3 loop spans 14 amino acids. Germline CDR1 SGHTA, CDR2 FQGNSA.

The V gene is TRBV19, the J gene TRBJ2-1; D unresolved. The CDR3 runs to 11 residues. The germline gives CDR1 LNHDA, CDR2 SQIVND (reference sequence). V lost 7 bases to trimming and J lost 5 bases, with 6 bases between them. CDR3 region: CASTENNEQFF. The CDR3 region has the DNA TGTGCCAGTACGGAGAACAATGAGCAGTTCTTC. Full variable domain (rest looked up from reference TRBV19 and TRBJ2-1): DGGITQSPKYLFRKEGQNVTLSCEQNLNHDAMYWYRQDPGQGLRLIYYSQIVNDFQKGDIAEGYSVSREKKESFPLTVTSAQKNPTAFYLCASTENNEQFFGPGTRLTVL.

The CDR3 loop is CASSQEGTGEDTEAFF. The CDR3 coding sequence is TGTGCCAGCAGCCAAGAGGGGACAGGGGAGGACACTGAAGCTTTCTTT. The genes are TRBV14 and TRBJ1-1, with TRBD1 matching 10 bases. CDR3 size: 16 residues. In germline, CDR1 is SGHDN, CDR2 FVKESK. The trim removed 0 bases at V and 3 bases at J, leaving 4 bases unmatched.

The CDR3 sequence is CASSPRLAGTQQFF. In DNA form, the CDR3 reads TGTGCCAGCAGCCCTAGACTAGCGGGAACCCAGCAGTTCTTC. The chain carries TRBV9 and TRBJ2-1; 11 nucleotides align to TRBD2. Germline CDR1 SGDLS, CDR2 YYNGEE. V lost 4 bases and J lost 11; bases outside the gene matches: 8. CDR3 length: 14 amino acids.

This chain links TRBV5-1 with TRBJ2-7, with 14 nucleotides matching TRBD2. The germline V gene has CDR1 SGHRS and CDR2 YFSETQ. Trimming took 0 bases from V and 2 from J; bases not matched to a gene: 10. The CDR3 is 19 amino acids. The CDR3 loop is CASSLVGTSGSATAYEQYF. The CDR3 coding sequence is TGCGCCAGCAGCTTGGTAGGGACTAGCGGGAGCGCTACGGCCTACGAGCAGTACTTC.

J is TRBJ2-5 and V is TRBV2, with 9 bases matching TRBD2. The germline V gene encodes CDR1 SNHLY and CDR2 FYNNEI. V shed 11 bases, J shed 7 bases, and the junction held 11 bases outside the gene matches. This CDR3 spans 13 amino acids. CDR3 DNA sequence: TGTGCCGCCACGCGGGGGGGGGCGGGGACCCAGTACTTC. Its translation: CAATRGGAGTQYF. The whole variable domain, remainder taken from reference TRBV2 and TRBJ2-5, is EPEVTQTPSHQVTQMGQEVILRCVPISNHLYFYWYRQILGQKVEFLVSFYNNEISEKSEIFDDQFSVERPDGSNFTLKIRSTKLEDSAMYFCAATRGGAGTQYFGPGTRLLVL.

The V gene is TRBV2, the J gene TRBJ2-1; TRBD1 matches at 8 bases. V was clipped by 7 bases and J by 9 bases; unmatched bases: 8. Germline V gene lookup returns CDR1 SNHLY and CDR2 FYNNEI. The CDR3 consists of 13 residues. The DNA of the CDR3 is TGTGCCAGCAAGAGCGACAGGGGTCGTGAGCAGTTCTTC. It encodes CASKSDRGREQFF.

The V and J genes are TRBV9 and TRBJ1-2; D may be TRBD1 (5 bases). Germline V CDR1 and CDR2: SGDLS, YYNGEE. The CDR3 has 14 residues. V was cut by 0 bases and J by 8 bases, with 14 bases left in between. The CDR3 coding sequence is TGTGCCAGCAGCGTAGACACTCCCCAGGGAGGCTACACCTTC. Its protein is CASSVDTPQGGYTF.

The V gene is TRBV7-9, the J gene TRBJ2-7; 7 bases match TRBD1. With V trimmed by 2 bases and J by 5 bases, 6 bases remained unmatched. CDR1 is SEHNR, CDR2 FQNEAQ, per germline (reference sequence). The CDR3 contains 14 residues. The CDR3, as DNA: TGTGCCAGCAGCTTACGACAGGGTACTGACGAGCAGTACTTC. It codes for CASSLRQGTDEQYF.

V usage is TRBV4-2 and J usage is TRBJ2-5; no clear D gene. The CDR3 covers 14 residues. Trimming took off 4 bases at V and 5 bases at J, with 14 bases between the two ends. CDR1 is LGHNA, CDR2 YNFKEQ, per germline. DNA of the CDR3: TGTGCCAGCAGCCCTCTAGACCCTGACGAGACCCAGTACTTC. It translates to CASSPLDPDETQYF.

The chain combines TRBV30 with TRBJ2-7; D remains ambiguous. The CDR3 totals 13 residues. Germline V gene lookup returns CDR1 GTSNPN and CDR2 SVGIG (reference sequence). Trimming cost V 0 bases and J 3 bases, with 9 bases left between them. CDR3 region: CAWSVRLNYEQYF. The CDR3 DNA is TGTGCCTGGAGTGTTAGGCTCAACTACGAGCAGTACTTC.

The gene calls are TRBV5-1 and TRBJ2-5, with D possibly TRBD1 on 6 matching bases. The J call may be faulty, since TRBJ2-7 better matches the DNA end. This CDR3 comprises 15 residues. Germline V gives CDR1 SGHRS, CDR2 YFSETQ. CDR3 DNA: TGCGCCAGCAGCTTGGTGGCAGGGGCCTCCTACGAGCAGTACTTC. Its translation: CASSLVAGASYEQYF.

This clone was counted a single time. The V gene is TRBV5-4, the J gene TRBJ2-7, with D possibly matching TRBD2 (6 bases). Germline values: CDR1 SGHNT, CDR2 YYREEE (reference sequence). This CDR3 has 14 amino acids. V shed 4 bases and J shed 4 bases, with 15 bases lying between them. CDR3: CASSPRPGEYEQYF. CDR3 nucleotide sequence: TGTGCCAGCAGCCCGAGACCGGGAGAATACGAGCAGTACTTC.

The CDR3 sequence is CASSPRGSRSLETQYF. CDR3 in DNA: TGTGCCAGCAGCCCGCGGGGAAGTCGGTCCCTGGAGACCCAGTACTTC. The chain recombines TRBV7-9 with TRBJ2-5; D is perhaps TRBD2 (6 bases). Trimming removed 5 bases from V and 5 bases from J, with 21 bases in between. The germline V gene has CDR1 SEHNR and CDR2 FQNEAQ (reference sequence). This CDR3 is 16 amino acids long.

The chain has TRBV6-1 and TRBJ2-7; TRBD1 matches 8 bases. CDR1 and CDR2 from the germline V gene are MNHNS and SASEGT. CDR3 length equals 14 residues. With 6 bases clipped from V and 2 bases from J, the junction kept 6 bases outside the gene matches. The CDR3 sequence: CASRADRVPYEQYF. Written as DNA, the CDR3 is TGTGCCAGCAGGGCGGACAGGGTGCCCTACGAGCAGTACTTC.